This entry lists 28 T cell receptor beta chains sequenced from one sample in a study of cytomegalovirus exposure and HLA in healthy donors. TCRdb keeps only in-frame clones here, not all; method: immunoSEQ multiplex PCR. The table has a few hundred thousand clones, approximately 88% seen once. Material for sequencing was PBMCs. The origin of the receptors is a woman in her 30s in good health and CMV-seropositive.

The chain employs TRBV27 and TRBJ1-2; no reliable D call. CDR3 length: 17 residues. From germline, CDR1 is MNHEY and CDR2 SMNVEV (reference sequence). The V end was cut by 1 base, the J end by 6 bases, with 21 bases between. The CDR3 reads CASSLFGSDVRSNGYTF. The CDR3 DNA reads TGTGCCAGCAGTTTATTCGGGTCAGACGTGAGGAGTAATGGCTACACCTTC.

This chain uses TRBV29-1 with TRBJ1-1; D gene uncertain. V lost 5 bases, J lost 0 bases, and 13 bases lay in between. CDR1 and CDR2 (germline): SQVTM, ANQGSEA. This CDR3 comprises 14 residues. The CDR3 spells CSVRRLSMNTEAFF. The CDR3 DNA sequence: TGCAGCGTTCGCAGGCTCTCCATGAACACTGAAGCTTTCTTT.

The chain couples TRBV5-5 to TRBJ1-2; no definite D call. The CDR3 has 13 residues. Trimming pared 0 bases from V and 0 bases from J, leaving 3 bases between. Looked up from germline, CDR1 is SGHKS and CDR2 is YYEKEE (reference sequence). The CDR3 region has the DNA TGTGCCAGCAGCTTGGGAACTAACTATGGCTACACCTTC. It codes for CASSLGTNYGYTF.

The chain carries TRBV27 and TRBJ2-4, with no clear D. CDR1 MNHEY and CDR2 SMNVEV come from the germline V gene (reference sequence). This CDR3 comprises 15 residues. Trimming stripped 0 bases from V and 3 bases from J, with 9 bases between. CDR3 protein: CASSLSWGSKNIQYF. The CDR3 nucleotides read TGTGCCAGCAGTTTATCGTGGGGTAGCAAAAACATTCAGTACTTC.

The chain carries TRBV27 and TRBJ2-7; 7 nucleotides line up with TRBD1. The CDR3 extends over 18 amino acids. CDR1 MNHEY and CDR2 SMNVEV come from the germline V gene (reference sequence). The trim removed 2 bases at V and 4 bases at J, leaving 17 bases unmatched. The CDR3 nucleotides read TGTGCCAGCAGTTTACAAGGGAGCTTGGGGACAGAGGTATACGAGCAGTACTTC. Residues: CASSLQGSLGTEVYEQYF.

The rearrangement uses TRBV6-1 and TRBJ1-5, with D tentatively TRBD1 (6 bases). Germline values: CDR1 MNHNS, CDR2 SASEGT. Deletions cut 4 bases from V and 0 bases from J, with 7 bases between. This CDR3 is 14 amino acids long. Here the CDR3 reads CASSGDTSNQPQHF. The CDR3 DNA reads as TGTGCCAGCAGTGGGGACACTAGCAATCAGCCCCAGCATTTT.

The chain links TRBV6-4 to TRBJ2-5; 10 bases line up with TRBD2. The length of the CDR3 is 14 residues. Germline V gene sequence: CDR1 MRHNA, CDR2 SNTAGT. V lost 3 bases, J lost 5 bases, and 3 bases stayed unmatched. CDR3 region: CASSESGRAETQYF. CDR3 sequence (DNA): TGTGCCAGCAGTGAAAGCGGGAGGGCCGAGACCCAGTACTTC.

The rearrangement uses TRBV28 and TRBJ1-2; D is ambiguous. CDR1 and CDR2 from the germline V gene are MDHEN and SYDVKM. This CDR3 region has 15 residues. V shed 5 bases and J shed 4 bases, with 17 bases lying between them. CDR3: CASSPTEGLIYGYTF. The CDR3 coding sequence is TGTGCCAGCAGTCCCACAGAAGGGCTAATCTATGGCTACACCTTC.

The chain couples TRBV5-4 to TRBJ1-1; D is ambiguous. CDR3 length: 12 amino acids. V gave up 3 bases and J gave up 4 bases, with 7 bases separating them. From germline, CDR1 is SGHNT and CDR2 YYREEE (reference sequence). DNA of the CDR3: TGTGCCAGCAGCTACTTCGGCACTGAAGCTTTCTTT. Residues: CASSYFGTEAFF.

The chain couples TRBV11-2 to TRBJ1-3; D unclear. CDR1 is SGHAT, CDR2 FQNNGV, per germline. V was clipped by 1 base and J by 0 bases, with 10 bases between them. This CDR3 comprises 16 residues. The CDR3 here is CASSLGTVLSGNTIYF. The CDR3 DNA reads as TGTGCCAGCAGCTTAGGAACGGTCCTCTCTGGAAACACCATATATTTT.

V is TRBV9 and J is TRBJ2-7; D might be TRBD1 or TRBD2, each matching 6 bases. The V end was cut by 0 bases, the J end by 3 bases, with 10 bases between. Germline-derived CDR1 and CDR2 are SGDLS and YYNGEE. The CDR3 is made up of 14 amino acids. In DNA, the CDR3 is TGTGCCAGCAGCGTAGGGGGGGCCGGCTACGAGCAGTACTTC. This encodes CASSVGGAGYEQYF.

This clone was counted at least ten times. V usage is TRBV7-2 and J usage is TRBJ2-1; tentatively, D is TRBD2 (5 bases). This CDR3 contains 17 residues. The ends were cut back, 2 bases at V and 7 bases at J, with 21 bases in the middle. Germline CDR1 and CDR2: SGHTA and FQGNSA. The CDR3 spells CASSLSFGGNRGNEQFF. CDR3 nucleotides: TGTGCCAGCAGCTTATCCTTCGGCGGAAACCGGGGAAATGAGCAGTTCTTC.

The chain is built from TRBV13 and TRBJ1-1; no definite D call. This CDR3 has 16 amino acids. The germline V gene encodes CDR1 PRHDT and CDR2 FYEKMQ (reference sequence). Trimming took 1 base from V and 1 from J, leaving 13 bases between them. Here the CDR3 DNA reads TGTGCCAGCAGCTTAGTTGTGAGGGCGGGGAACACTGAAGCTTTCTTT. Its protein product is CASSLVVRAGNTEAFF.

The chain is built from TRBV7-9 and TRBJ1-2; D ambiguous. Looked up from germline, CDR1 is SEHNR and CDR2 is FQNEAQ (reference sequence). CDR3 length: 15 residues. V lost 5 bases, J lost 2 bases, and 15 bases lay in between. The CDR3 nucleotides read TGTGCCAGCAGCGAGCCGTCCGGAGCGAACTATGGCTACACCTTC. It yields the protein CASSEPSGANYGYTF.

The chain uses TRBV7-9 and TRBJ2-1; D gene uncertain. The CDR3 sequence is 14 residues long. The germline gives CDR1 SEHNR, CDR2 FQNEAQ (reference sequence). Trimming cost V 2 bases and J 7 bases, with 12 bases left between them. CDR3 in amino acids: CASSLSSFRNEQFF. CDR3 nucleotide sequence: TGTGCCAGCAGCTTATCGAGTTTTAGGAATGAGCAGTTCTTC.

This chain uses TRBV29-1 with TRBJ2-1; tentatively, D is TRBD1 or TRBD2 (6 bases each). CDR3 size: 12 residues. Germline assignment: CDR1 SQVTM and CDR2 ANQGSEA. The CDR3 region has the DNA TGCAGGCTATCGAAGGGGGGTAATGAGCAGTTCTTC. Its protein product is CRLSKGGNEQFF.

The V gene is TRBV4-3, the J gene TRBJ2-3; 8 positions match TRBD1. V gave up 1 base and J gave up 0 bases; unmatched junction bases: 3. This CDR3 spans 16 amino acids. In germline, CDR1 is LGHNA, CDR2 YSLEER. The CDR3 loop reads CASSQGTGTSTDTQYF. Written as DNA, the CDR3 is TGCGCCAGCAGCCAAGGGACAGGGACTAGCACAGATACGCAGTATTTT.

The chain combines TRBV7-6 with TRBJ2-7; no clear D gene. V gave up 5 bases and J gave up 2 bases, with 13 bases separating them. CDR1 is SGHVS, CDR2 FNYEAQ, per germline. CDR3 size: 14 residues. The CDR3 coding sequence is TGTGCCAGCAGCCCCGACTGGAACGCCTACGAGCAGTACTTC. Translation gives CASSPDWNAYEQYF. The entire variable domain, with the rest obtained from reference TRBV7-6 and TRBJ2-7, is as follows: GAGVSQSPRYKVTKRGQDVALRCDPISGHVSLYWYRQALGQGPEFLTYFNYEAQQDKSGLPNDRFSAERPEGSISTLTIQRTEQRDSAMYRCASSPDWNAYEQYFGPGTRLTVT.

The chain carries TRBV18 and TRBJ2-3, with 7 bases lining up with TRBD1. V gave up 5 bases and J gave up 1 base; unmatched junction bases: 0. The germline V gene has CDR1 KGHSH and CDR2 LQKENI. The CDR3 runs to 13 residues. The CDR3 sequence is CASSTGGTDTQYF. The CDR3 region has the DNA TGTGCCAGCTCAACAGGGGGCACAGATACGCAGTATTTT. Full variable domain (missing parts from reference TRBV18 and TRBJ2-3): NAGVMQNPRHLVRRRGQEARLRCSPMKGHSHVYWYRQLPEEGLKFMVYLQKENIIDESGMPKERFSAEFPKEGPSILRIQQVVRGDSAAYFCASSTGGTDTQYFGPGTRLTVL.

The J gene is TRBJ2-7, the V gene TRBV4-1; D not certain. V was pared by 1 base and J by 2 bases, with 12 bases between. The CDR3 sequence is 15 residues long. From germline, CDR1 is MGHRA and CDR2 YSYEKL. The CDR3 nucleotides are TGCGCCAGCAGCCAAGTACAGACTGCCCCCTACGAGCAGTACTTC. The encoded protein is CASSQVQTAPYEQYF.

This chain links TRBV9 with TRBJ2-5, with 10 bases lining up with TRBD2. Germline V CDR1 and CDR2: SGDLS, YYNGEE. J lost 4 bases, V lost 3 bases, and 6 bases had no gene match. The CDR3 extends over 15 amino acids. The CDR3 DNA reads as TGTGCCAGCAGCGAGAGCGGGAGGGCCGGAGAGACCCAGTACTTC. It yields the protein CASSESGRAGETQYF.

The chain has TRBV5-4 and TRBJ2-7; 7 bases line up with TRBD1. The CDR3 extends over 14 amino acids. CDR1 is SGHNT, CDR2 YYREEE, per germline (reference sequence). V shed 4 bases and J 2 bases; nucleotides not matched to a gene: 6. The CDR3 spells CASSGGDRAYEQYF. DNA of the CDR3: TGTGCCAGCAGCGGGGGAGACAGGGCCTACGAGCAGTACTTC.

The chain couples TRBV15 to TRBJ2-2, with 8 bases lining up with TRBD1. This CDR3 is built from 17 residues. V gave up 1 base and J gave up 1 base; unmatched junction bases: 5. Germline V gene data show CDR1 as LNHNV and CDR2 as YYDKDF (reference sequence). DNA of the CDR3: TGTGCCACCAGCAGAGTGGGACAGGAAAAGAACACCGGGGAGCTGTTTTTT. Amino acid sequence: CATSRVGQEKNTGELFF.

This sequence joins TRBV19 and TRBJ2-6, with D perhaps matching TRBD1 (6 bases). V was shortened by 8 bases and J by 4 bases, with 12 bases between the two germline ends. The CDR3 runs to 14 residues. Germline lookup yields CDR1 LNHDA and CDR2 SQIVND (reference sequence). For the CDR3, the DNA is TGTGCCAGTTATCAGGGGTCCGGGGCCAACGTCCTGACTTTC. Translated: CASYQGSGANVLTF.

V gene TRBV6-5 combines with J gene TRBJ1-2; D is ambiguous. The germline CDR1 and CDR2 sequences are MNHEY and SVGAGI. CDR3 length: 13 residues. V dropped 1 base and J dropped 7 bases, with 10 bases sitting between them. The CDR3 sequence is CASSYFGSSGYTF. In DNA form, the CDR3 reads TGTGCCAGCAGTTACTTCGGGTCAAGTGGCTACACCTTC.

The DNA for the CDR3 is TGTGCCATCATGCCCCGGGCTAGCGGGAGGCTCTACGAGCAGTACTTC. This translates into CAIMPRASGRLYEQYF. This rearrangement joins TRBV10-3 to TRBJ2-7; 11 nucleotides line up with TRBD2. The length of the CDR3 is 16 residues. The V segment lost 7 bases and the J segment 3 bases; nucleotides outside the gene matches: 11. The germline V gene encodes CDR1 ENHRY and CDR2 SYGVKD.

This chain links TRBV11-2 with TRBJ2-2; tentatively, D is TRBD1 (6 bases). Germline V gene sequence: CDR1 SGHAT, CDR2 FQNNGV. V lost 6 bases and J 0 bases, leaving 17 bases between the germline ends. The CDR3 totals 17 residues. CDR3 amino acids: CASRLRPRGANTGELFF. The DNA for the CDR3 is TGTGCCAGCAGATTAAGGCCCAGGGGCGCGAACACCGGGGAGCTGTTTTTT.

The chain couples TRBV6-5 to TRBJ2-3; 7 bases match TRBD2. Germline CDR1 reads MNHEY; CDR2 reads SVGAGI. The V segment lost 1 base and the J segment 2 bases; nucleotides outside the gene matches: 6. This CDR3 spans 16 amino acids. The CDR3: CASSYWGGEVTDTQYF. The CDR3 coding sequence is TGTGCCAGCAGTTACTGGGGGGGAGAGGTCACAGATACGCAGTATTTT.